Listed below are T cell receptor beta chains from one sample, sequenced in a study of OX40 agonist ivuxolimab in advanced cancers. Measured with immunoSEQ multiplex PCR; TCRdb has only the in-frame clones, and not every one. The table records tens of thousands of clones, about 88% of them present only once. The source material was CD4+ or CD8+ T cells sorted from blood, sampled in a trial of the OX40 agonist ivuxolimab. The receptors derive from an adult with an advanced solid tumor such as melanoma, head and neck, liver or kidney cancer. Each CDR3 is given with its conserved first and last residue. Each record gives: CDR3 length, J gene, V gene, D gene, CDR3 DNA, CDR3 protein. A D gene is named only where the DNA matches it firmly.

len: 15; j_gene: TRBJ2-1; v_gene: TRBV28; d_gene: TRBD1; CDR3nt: TGTGCCAGCAGTTTAGGGGGACAGCGACGAGGGGAGCAGTTCTTC; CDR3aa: CASSLGGQRRGEQFF
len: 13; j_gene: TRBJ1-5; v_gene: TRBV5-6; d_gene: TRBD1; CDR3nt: TGTGCCAGCAGCCCCGACAGGGCACAGCCCCAGCATTTT; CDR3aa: CASSPDRAQPQHF
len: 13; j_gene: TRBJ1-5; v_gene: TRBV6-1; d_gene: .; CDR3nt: TGTGCCACCCTGGCATGGTGGAATCAGCCCCAGCATTTT; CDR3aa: CATLAWWNQPQHF
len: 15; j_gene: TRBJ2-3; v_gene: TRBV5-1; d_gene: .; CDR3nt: TGCGCCAGCAGCTCGTGGACTACCCGCCTGGATACGCAGTATTTT; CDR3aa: CASSSWTTRLDTQYF
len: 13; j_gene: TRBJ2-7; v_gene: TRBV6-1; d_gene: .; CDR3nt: TGTGCCAGCAGTGTATCCGCGACGGTGGAGCAGTACTTC; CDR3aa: CASSVSATVEQYF
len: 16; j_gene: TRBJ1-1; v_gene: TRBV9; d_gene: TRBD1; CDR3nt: TGTGCCAGCAGCCCTCGGACAGGGTGGGTGAACACTGAAGCTTTCTTT; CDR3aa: CASSPRTGWVNTEAFF
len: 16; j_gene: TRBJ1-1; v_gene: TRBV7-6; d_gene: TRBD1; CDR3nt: TGTGCCAGCAGCTTCCCCAAGGGGGCGATGAACACTGAAGCTTTCTTT; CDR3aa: CASSFPKGAMNTEAFF
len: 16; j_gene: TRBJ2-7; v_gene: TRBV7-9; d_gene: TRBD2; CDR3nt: TGTGCCAGCAGCTTAGCGCCCGGGGGGGAGACCTACGAGCAGTACTTC; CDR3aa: CASSLAPGGETYEQYF
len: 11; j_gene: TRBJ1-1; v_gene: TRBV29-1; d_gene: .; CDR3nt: TGCAGCGTTTTCTCGAACACTGAAGCTTTCTTT; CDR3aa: CSVFSNTEAFF
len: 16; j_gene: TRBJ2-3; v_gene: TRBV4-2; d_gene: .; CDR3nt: TGTGCCAGCAGCCAAGTTGGGTCTCGGGGGACAGATACGCAGTATTTT; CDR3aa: CASSQVGSRGTDTQYF